Here is one T cell receptor beta chain with its context. Germline values: CDR1 MDHEN, CDR2 SYDVKM. The CDR3 extends over 16 amino acids. V gave up 6 bases and J gave up 1 base; unmatched junction bases: 3. The source of the sample is a study of blood T cell repertoires in COVID-19. Whole-study context: Material from acute and convalescent COVID-19 was sourced from the United States, Italy and Spain.

Sequencing was performed with immunoSEQ multiplex PCR; in TCRdb, only in-frame clones are kept and a portion is missing. Seen here are 440,000 or so clones, approximately 91% observed once, and the top ten hold roughly 1.4%. Recruited during active infection, patients (from Seattle) were subsequently followed longitudinally. The rearrangement uses TRBV28 and TRBJ2-1; 13 nucleotides match TRBD2. The sequenced sample consisted of peripheral blood. This TCR was recovered from a woman aged 35 to 49 with COVID-19, enrolled during active disease. CDR3 protein: CASSLTSGRSYNEQFF. CDR3 coding DNA: TGTGCCAGCAGCTTGACTAGCGGGAGGTCCTACAATGAGCAGTTCTTC.